This TCR beta chain stems from a study of T cells after posttransplantation cyclophosphamide. A marrow graft followed busulfan-fludarabine conditioning, with cyclophosphamide on days +3 and +4. Germline V gives CDR1 SGHTA, CDR2 FQGNSA. The V gene lost 5 bases and the J gene lost 4 bases, with 11 bases spanning the gap. There are 13 residues in the CDR3. Assay used: immunoSEQ multiplex PCR; TCRdb lists only in-frame clones, some missing. The table shows some 9,000 clones, with about 83% occurring only once. The V gene is TRBV7-2, the J gene TRBJ2-5; D not resolved. The receptor was derived from a female patient in her thirties or forties who received an allogeneic stem cell transplant from an unrelated donor, was CMV-positive, and had no GVHD. Some T cells may possibly be graft donor cells. The sequenced sample was PBMCs, obtained after allogeneic stem cell transplant with posttransplant cyclophosphamide. The CDR3 spells CASSRRRAETQYF. In nucleotides, the CDR3 is TGTGCCAGCAGCCGGAGACGAGCAGAGACCCAGTACTTC.